Presented here are 12 T cell receptor beta chains from one specimen sequenced in a study of cytomegalovirus exposure and HLA in healthy donors. The PCR was carried out with 60 Vbeta primers and 13 Jbeta primers. The protocol was immunoSEQ multiplex PCR, while the TCRdb copy is restricted to in-frame clones and leaves out a portion. The repertoire includes roughly 140,000 clones, 55% to 80% of them detected once, and approximately 15% sits in the top ten. The material sequenced was PBMCs. Source of these receptors: a human donor in good health.

Of note for this clone: An end of the junction differs from the germline gene, which may be a read error. Other nucleotide sequences in the sample specify the same CDR3. The chain couples TRBV5-1 to TRBJ2-1, with TRBD2 matching over 10 bases. Germline V gives CDR1 SGHRS, CDR2 YFSETQ. This CDR3 region has 16 residues. In DNA form, the CDR3 reads TGCGCCAGTAGCTTGGGAGCGGGGGGGCAGATGTATGAGCAGTTCTTC. The encoded protein is CASSLGAGGQMYEQFF.

The chain employs TRBV27 and TRBJ1-1; possible D gene TRBD1, 5 bases. V was trimmed by 2 bases and J by 7 bases, leaving 11 bases between them. Germline V gene data show CDR1 as MNHEY and CDR2 as SMNVEV (reference sequence). The CDR3 runs to 13 residues. CDR3 region: CASSLNRLNEAFF. For the CDR3, the DNA is TGTGCCAGCAGTTTAAACAGGTTAAATGAAGCTTTCTTT.

The CDR3 DNA reads as TGTGCCAGCAGCTCAGGGACAGAGATTCGCACCGGGGAGCTGTTTTTT. Protein product: CASSSGTEIRTGELFF. The rearrangement links TRBV11-2 to TRBJ2-2, with TRBD1 matching over 7 bases. CDR3 length: 16 residues. Germline V lookup: CDR1 SGHAT, CDR2 FQNNGV. V trimming: 4 bases; J trimming: 4 bases; junction bases outside the gene matches: 9.

This clone was seen a handful of times. The chain has TRBV6-6 and TRBJ1-1; 7 nucleotides match TRBD1. The length of the CDR3 is 15 residues. Looked up from germline, CDR1 is MNHNY and CDR2 is SVGAGI (reference sequence). J lost 0 bases, V lost 7 bases, and 8 bases had no gene match. CDR3 nucleotide sequence: TGTGCCAGCAATGCAGGGGGGAATTTGAACACTGAAGCTTTCTTT. Translated, it gives CASNAGGNLNTEAFF.

The chain uses TRBV19 and TRBJ1-1; D may be TRBD1 (5 bases). The germline CDR1 and CDR2 sequences are LNHDA and SQIVND (reference sequence). V lost 5 bases and J lost 4, with 11 bases in between. The CDR3 is 13 residues long. CDR3 nucleotides: TGTGCCAGTAGTTTCACGGGGGGCACTGAAGCTTTCTTT. It codes for CASSFTGGTEAFF.

The chain couples TRBV23-1 to TRBJ2-7, with 7 bases aligning to TRBD2. TRBV23-1 is filed as an ORF, its function uncertain. The CDR3 contains 13 residues. With 0 bases clipped from V and 9 bases from J, the junction kept 5 bases outside the gene matches. The CDR3 region is CASSQSRWGGQYF. The CDR3 DNA reads as TGCGCCAGCAGTCAATCGCGGTGGGGGGGGCAGTACTTC.

CDR3 DNA: TGTGCCTGGAGTGCGCCCCAGACAGGGCTCTATGGCTACACCTTC. It encodes CAWSAPQTGLYGYTF. The chain joins TRBV30 to TRBJ1-2; 7 bases are shared with TRBD1. This CDR3 is 15 amino acids long. Germline trimming cut 1 base from V and 4 bases from J; bases unmatched to any gene: 9. Germline lookup yields CDR1 GTSNPN and CDR2 SVGIG (reference sequence). Combining the CDR3 with reference TRBV30 and TRBJ1-2 gives the whole variable domain SQTIHQWPATLVQPVGSPLSLECTVEGTSNPNLYWYRQAAGRGLQLLFYSVGIGQISSEVPQNLSASRPQDRQFILSSKKLLLSDSGFYLCAWSAPQTGLYGYTFGSGTRLTVV.

V and J are TRBV28 and TRBJ1-1; 8 nucleotides align to TRBD1. Germline loops: CDR1 MDHEN, CDR2 SYDVKM. This CDR3 has 15 amino acids. The V gene end was trimmed by 3 bases and the J gene end by 5 bases; junction bases not matched to a gene: 8. CDR3 coding DNA: TGTGCCAGCAGTTTGGACAGGGACGTTAAGACTGAAGCTTTCTTT. This encodes CASSLDRDVKTEAFF.

This clone was counted a few times. This rearrangement joins TRBV4-1 to TRBJ2-1, with 9 positions matching TRBD1. CDR3 size: 15 residues. Losses at the gene ends were 4 bases for V and 8 bases for J; bases not matched to a gene: 9. In germline, CDR1 is MGHRA, CDR2 YSYEKL. This CDR3 is CASSLGQGIFDEQFF. The CDR3 DNA sequence: TGCGCCAGCAGCCTTGGACAGGGGATATTCGATGAGCAGTTCTTC.

The chain carries TRBV7-2 and TRBJ2-5; TRBD2 is a possible D gene (6 bases). Germline CDR1 SGHTA, CDR2 FQGNSA. CDR3 size: 15 residues. The germline V and J ends were trimmed by 7 bases and 4 bases, with 19 bases remaining between them. The CDR3 protein is CASIGGQAEGETQYF. The CDR3 DNA reads as TGTGCCAGCATCGGTGGGCAGGCGGAGGGAGAGACCCAGTACTTC.

This clone was observed once. The chain employs TRBV29-1 and TRBJ2-2; possibly TRBD2 for D (6 bases). V lost 3 bases, J lost 6 bases, and 8 bases lay in between. The CDR3 runs to 12 residues. The germline CDR1 and CDR2 sequences are SQVTM and ANQGSEA. This CDR3 is CSVEWGAGELFF. The CDR3, as DNA: TGCAGCGTTGAGTGGGGGGCCGGGGAGCTGTTTTTT.

The CDR3 spells CASSVVSSSYNEQFF. In DNA form, the CDR3 reads TGTGCCAGCAGCGTAGTTTCTAGCTCCTACAATGAGCAGTTCTTC. The rearrangement links TRBV9 to TRBJ2-1; D uncertain. The V and J ends lost 0 bases and 0 bases respectively, with 7 bases between them. This CDR3 is built from 15 residues. Germline CDR1 is SGDLS and CDR2 is YYNGEE.